This T cell receptor beta chain was sequenced in a study of shared clonotypes between healthy human individuals. Per the germline V gene, CDR1 is LNHDA and CDR2 is SQIVND (reference sequence). The CDR3 contains 15 residues. V was trimmed by 5 bases and J by 3 bases, leaving 17 bases between them. Clones were read by immunoSEQ multiplex PCR, and TCRdb kept only the in-frame ones, dropping some. The table has roughly 520,000 clones, around 96% seen once. The TCR originated in a woman younger than 45 in good health. The sample was naive CD4+ T cells sorted from blood. Regarding subset: CD45RA+ positively selected. This chain joins TRBV19 and TRBJ2-7; D is unresolved. The CDR3 here is CASSPRGRIGYEQYF. CDR3 nucleotide sequence: TGTGCCAGTAGTCCCCGTGGTAGAATCGGCTACGAGCAGTACTTC.